This TCR beta chain is drawn from a study of OX40 agonist ivuxolimab in advanced cancers. Background on the whole study: Ivuxolimab, which targeted the costimulatory receptor OX40 (CD134), was an agonistic, fully human IgG2 monoclonal antibody. Intravenous ivuxolimab was administered to patients every 2 weeks at six dose levels: 0.01, 0.1, 0.3, 1.5, 3 and 10 mg/kg. Three dose-escalation patients achieved partial responses, one with hepatocellular carcinoma and two with cutaneous melanoma. The paper covers the monotherapy dose-escalation part of the phase I ivuxolimab trial, which included N = 52 patients. Of the 50 to 55 dose-escalation patients, hepatocellular carcinoma was present in roughly 19, melanoma in approximately 15, renal cell carcinoma in 9 and head and neck cancer in 9. In the dose-escalation cohort, 75% to 85% of patients were male, and the mean age was 60 years with a range of 23 to 79. Prior anti-PD-1, anti-PD-L1 or anti-CTLA-4 therapy was permitted, and 30% to 50% of dose-escalation patients had received checkpoint inhibitors. Peripheral TCRbeta sequencing was intended to test whether TCR sequence diversity was altered and clonal T-cell expansion was caused by ivuxolimab.

From the cysteine up to the phenylalanine, the CDR3 has a length of 15 residues. The kept DNA is CDR3 alone, 45 bases in frame from the first base. Trimming at the junction amounts to 1 base on V and 2 bases on J, and the germline ends lie 11 bases apart. From a lookup of the germline V gene, CDR1 and CDR2 are SGHDN and FVKESK. The trial excluded patients who had a history of autoimmune disease or who were on systemic immunosuppression. In every dose cohort, peripheral blood was drawn for TCR sequencing at baseline, cycle 4 day 1, and cycle 7 day 1. The samples were taken from a phase I, first-in-human, multicenter, open-label dose-escalation trial of ivuxolimab. Adults with locally advanced or metastatic head and neck squamous cell, hepatocellular, melanoma or renal cell carcinoma were enrolled in the trial. Before TCR sequencing, CD4+ and CD8+ T cells were separately sorted from peripheral blood.

The paper as a whole reports these results and caveats: At doses of 0.1 to 3.0 mg/kg, clonal expansion of both CD4+ and CD8+ blood T cells was observed from baseline to week 6. Low levels of normalized T-cell clonal expansion were also shown by some nonresponding patients. After ivuxolimab, expanded clones were on average more numerous among CD8+ T cells than among CD4+ T cells. Antigen specificity was not determined for the clonally expanded peripheral T cells. In partial responders in the 0.1-3.0 mg/kg groups, normalized peripheral clonal expansion was found to be among the lowest, especially among CD8+ T cells.

To sequence the TCRbeta CDR3 region, genomic DNA was isolated from the sorted cells. The immunoSEQ Assay was used for sequencing of TCRbeta CDR3 regions. TCRdb holds this immuneACCESS table with in-frame rearrangements only. Some clones are missing; in checked studies, unresolved V genes explain under half, and the rest has no known cause. The sample table holds about 68,000 clones, of which about 84% were seen once. The ten largest clones represent about 0.66% of the sample. Comment on this clone: No antigen is known for it. Qualities for individual bases were not recorded, and no much larger clone is one base off.

The chain was built from TRBV14 and TRBJ1-2; the D gene remains uncertain. The sequence derives from an adult with an advanced solid tumor such as melanoma, head and neck, liver or kidney cancer. The sample consisted of CD4+ or CD8+ T cells sorted from blood, taken in a trial of the OX40 agonist ivuxolimab. The DNA sequence reads TGTGCCAGCAGCCAAGGCCTCCCTCCAAACTATGGCTACACCTTC. This encodes CASSQGLPPNYGYTF. With all but the CDR3 taken from the reference TRBV14 and TRBJ1-2 genes, the full variable domain is: EAGVTQFPSHSVIEKGQTVTLRCDPISGHDNLYWYRRVMGKEIKFLLHFVKESKQDESGMPNNRFLAERTGGTYSTLKVQPAELEDSGVYFCASSQGLPPNYGYTFGSGTRLTVV.